This T cell receptor beta chain appears in the sequencing data of a study of blood T cell repertoires in COVID-19. Study summary: The United States, Italy and Spain supplied acute and convalescent COVID-19 samples. Nucleic acid was either cDNA or gDNA, and it came from T cells, B-cell-depleted T cells, or PBMCs.

In the original processing: Reference gene primers were amplified, and this amplification served to estimate nucleated cell counts. The protocol was immunoSEQ multiplex PCR, while the TCRdb copy is restricted to in-frame clones and leaves out a portion. The DNA gave D and trimming, while V, J and clone size come from that table. This sample has about 21,000 clones, with 70% to 90% found just once. Trimming removed 4 bases from V and 4 bases from J; junction bases left unmatched: 10. This CDR3 has 16 amino acids. Per germline, CDR1 SGHDT and CDR2 YYEEEE. What was sequenced was peripheral blood. This sequence joins TRBV5-6 and TRBJ2-2, with 7 nucleotides matching TRBD2. The receptor was derived from a human donor with active COVID-19. The donor label of this sample is uncertain. Here the CDR3 reads CASSRAWRGSTGELFF. For the CDR3, the DNA is TGTGCCAGCAGCCGCGCATGGCGGGGGTCCACCGGGGAGCTGTTTTTT.